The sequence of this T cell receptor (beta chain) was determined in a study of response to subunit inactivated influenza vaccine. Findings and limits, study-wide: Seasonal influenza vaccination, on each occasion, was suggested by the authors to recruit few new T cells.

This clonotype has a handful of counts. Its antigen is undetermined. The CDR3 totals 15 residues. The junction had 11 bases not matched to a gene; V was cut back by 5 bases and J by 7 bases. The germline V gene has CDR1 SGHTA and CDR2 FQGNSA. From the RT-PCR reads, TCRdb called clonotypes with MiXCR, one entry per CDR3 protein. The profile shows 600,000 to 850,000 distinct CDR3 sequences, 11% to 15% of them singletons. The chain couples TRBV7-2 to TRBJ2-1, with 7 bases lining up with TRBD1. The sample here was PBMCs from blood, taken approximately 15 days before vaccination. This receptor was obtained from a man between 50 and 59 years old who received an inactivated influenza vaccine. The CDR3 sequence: CASSPRTGLRNEQFF. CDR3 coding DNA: TGTGCCAGCAGCCCCCGGACAGGCCTCCGTAATGAGCAGTTCTTC.